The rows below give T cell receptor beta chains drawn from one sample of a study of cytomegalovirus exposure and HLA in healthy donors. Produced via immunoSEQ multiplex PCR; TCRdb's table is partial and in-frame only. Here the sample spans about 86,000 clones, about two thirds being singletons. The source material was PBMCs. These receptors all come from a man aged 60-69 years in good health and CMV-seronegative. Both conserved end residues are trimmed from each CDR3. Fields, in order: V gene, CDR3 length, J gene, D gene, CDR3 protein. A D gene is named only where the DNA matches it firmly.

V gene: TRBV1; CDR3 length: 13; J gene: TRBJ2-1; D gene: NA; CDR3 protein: TSHAEGATYNEQF
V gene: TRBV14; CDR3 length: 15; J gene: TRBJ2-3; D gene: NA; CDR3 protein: ASSQTTSNLGGDTQY
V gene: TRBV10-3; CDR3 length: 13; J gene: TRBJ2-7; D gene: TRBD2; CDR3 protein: AISDSGGEGLEQY
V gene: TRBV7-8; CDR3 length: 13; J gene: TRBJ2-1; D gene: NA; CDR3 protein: ASSLAQTPYNEQF
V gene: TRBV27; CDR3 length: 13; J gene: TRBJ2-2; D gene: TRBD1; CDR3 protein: ASSSRTGGHGELF
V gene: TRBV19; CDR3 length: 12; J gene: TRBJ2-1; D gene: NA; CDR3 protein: ASSNTGSFNEQF
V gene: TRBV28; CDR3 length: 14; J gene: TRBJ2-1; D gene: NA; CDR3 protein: ASSPPGRPRGNEQF
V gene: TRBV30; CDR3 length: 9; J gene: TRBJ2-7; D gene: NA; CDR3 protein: AWGRTYEQY
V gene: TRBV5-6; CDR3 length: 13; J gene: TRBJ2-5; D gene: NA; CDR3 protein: ASSSQGREGKTQY
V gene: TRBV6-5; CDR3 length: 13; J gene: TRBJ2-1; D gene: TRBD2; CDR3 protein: ASRRLAGGPNEQF
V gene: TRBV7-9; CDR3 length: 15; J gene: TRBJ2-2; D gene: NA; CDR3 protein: ASSPRLGQANTGELF
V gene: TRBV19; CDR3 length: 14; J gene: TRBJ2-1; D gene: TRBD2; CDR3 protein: ASRKHPTSGRGEQF
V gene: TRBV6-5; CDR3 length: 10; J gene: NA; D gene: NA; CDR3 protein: ASSSETYEQY
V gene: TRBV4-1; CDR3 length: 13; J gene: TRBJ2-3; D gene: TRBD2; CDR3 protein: ASRLAGGQSDTQY
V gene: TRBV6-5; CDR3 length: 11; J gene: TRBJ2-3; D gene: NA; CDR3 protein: ASSYKRGDTQY
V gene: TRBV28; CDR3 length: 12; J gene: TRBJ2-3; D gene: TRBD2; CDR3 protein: ASEPAGDTDTQY
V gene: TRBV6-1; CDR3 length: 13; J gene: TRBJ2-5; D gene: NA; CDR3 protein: ASSEGGTFQETQY
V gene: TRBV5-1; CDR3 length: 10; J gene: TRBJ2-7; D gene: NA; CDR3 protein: ASREDYYEQY
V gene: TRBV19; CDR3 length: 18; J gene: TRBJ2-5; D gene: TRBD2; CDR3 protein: ASKRKPGLAGGTGRETQY
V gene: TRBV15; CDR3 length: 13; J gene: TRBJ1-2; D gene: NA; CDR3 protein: ATSRASDKYGGYT
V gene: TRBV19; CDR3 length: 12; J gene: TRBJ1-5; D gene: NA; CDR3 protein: ASSITGTNQPQH
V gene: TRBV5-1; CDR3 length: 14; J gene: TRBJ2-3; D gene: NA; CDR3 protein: ASSLGSPRVSDTQY
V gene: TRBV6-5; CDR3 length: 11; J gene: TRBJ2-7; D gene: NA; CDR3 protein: ASSSSGVREQY
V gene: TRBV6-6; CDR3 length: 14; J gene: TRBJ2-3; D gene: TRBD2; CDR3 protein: ASRETQRGAADTQY
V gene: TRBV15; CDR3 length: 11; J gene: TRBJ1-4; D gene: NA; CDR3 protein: ATSSVAGEKLF
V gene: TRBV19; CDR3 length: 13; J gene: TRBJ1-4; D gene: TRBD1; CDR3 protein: ASSTTGTGEEKLF
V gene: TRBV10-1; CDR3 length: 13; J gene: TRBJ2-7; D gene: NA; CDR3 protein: ASFPRPEGIHEQY
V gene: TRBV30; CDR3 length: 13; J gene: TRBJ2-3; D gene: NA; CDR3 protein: AWTRRYPRTDTQY
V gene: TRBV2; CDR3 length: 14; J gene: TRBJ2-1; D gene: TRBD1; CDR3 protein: ASYLVGRTGENEQF
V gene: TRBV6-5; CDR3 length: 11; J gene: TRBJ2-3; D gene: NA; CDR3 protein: ASSEEEIDTQY
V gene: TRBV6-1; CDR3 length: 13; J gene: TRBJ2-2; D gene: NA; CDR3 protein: ASKPSPRGAGELF
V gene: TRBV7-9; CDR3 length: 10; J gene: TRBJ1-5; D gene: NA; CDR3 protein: SSNLDNQPQH
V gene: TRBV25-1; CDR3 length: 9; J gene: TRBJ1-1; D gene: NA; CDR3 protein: ASIEDTEAF
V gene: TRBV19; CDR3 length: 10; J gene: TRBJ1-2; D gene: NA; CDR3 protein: ASSSGRGGYT
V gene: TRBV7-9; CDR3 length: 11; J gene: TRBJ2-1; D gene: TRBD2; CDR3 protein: ASSLVAGDEQF
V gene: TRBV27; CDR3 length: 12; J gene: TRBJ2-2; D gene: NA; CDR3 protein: ASSLWGVAGELF
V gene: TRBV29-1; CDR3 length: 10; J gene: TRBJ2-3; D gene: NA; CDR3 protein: SVVRGPDTQY
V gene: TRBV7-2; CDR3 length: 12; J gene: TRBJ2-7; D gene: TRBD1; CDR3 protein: ASVSDRGSYEQY
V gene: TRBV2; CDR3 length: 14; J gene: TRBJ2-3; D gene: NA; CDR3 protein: ASSEARRRERDTQY
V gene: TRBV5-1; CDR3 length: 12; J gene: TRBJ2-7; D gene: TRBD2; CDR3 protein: ASSLEAGGVEQY
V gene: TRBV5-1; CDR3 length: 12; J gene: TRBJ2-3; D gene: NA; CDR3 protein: ASSGGTLRDTQY
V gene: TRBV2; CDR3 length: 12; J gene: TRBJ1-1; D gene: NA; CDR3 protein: ASSEVRLSTEAF
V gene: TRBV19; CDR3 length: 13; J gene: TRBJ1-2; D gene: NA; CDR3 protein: ASSIAGRAYYGYT
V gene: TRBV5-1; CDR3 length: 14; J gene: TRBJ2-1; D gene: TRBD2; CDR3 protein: ASSLETSGGYNEQF
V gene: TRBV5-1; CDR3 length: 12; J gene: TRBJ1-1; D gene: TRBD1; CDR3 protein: ASSLRTGGTEAF
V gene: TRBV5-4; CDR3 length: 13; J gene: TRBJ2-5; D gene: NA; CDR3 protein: ASSPRGGYQETQY
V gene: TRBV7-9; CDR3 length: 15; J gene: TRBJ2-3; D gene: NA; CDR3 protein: ASSLGRTFTSTDTQY
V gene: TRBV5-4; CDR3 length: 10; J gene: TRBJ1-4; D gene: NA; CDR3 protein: ASSLDLEKLF
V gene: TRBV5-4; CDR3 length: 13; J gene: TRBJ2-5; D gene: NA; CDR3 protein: ASSPGWDNQETQY
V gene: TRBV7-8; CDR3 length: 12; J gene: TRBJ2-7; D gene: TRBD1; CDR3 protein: ASSPGTGIYEQY
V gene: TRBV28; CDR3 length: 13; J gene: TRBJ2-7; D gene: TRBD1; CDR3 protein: ASRPRGTGSNEQY
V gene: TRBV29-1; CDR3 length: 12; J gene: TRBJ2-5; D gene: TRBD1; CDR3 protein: SVDSGTGQETQY